Following are 4 T cell receptor beta chains from one sample sequenced in a study of cytomegalovirus exposure and HLA in healthy donors (TCRdb year 2017). The library was built by means of the immunoSEQ multiplex PCR assay. For the multiplex PCR, a mixture combining 60 forward primers for TCR Vbeta segments and 13 reverse primers for TCR Jbeta segments was used. In TCRdb, the immuneACCESS table is reduced to in-frame sequences with V and J assigned. These tables do not hold every clone; where another copy was compared, an unresolved V gene accounts for under half, and the others remain unexplained. The sample records approximately 84,000 clones, 78% of which are singletons. The ten biggest clones cover roughly 2.5% of the sample. Sequencing was carried out using PBMCs. Every receptor here comes from a male donor in good health and CMV-seropositive.

This clone was found many times. The J gene is TRBJ1-5, the V gene TRBV6-1; D is unclear. The CDR3 has 11 amino acids. Germline CDR1 and CDR2: MNHNS and SASEGT. This CDR3 reads CGTGTGQPQHF. The CDR3 bases are TGTGGGACGGGAACGGGGCAGCCCCAGCATTTT.

CDR3 sequence reads: CASSKDMGGPGYNEQFF. The CDR3 DNA reads as TGTGCCAGCAGTAAAGATATGGGAGGGCCAGGTTACAATGAGCAGTTCTTC. This chain links TRBV7-3 with TRBJ2-1; 7 nucleotides match TRBD2. V gave up 6 bases and J gave up 4 bases; unmatched junction bases: 15. Germline CDR1 is SGHTA and CDR2 is FQGTGA. This CDR3 contains 17 residues.

The CDR3 sequence: CATSRDKEGPGNTIYF. The CDR3 region has the DNA TGTGCCACCAGCAGAGATAAGGAGGGCCCTGGAAACACCATATATTTT. The chain carries TRBV15 and TRBJ1-3; D remains ambiguous. The germline gives CDR1 LNHNV, CDR2 YYDKDF (reference sequence). The CDR3 has 16 residues. Trimming stripped 0 bases from V and 2 bases from J, with 11 bases between.

This clone was counted between two and nine times. This chain connects TRBV7-6 to TRBJ2-1; 12 bases match TRBD2. The junction had 2 bases not matched to a gene; V was cut back by 1 base and J by 7 bases. CDR3 size: 15 residues. Per the germline V gene, CDR1 is SGHVS and CDR2 is FNYEAQ. CDR3 in amino acids: CASSLGTSGINEQFF. The DNA for the CDR3 is TGTGCCAGCAGCTTAGGGACTAGCGGGATTAATGAGCAGTTCTTC. Variable domain in full (rest from reference TRBV7-6 and TRBJ2-1): GAGVSQSPRYKVTKRGQDVALRCDPISGHVSLYWYRQALGQGPEFLTYFNYEAQQDKSGLPNDRFSAERPEGSISTLTIQRTEQRDSAMYRCASSLGTSGINEQFFGPGTRLTVL.